These 2 T cell receptor beta chains share one sample of origin, sequenced in a study of blood T cell repertoires in COVID-19. The table came from immunoSEQ multiplex PCR; TCRdb's copy has only in-frame clones and leaves some out. The sample comprises around 110,000 clones, approximately 83% of which are singletons, and 4.5% rests with the top ten. The sequenced sample was peripheral blood. Every receptor here comes from a woman between 65 and 79 years old with acute or convalescent COVID-19.

This clone has only one observation. V usage is TRBV18 and J usage is TRBJ1-2; 7 nucleotides agree with TRBD1. There are 17 residues in the CDR3. Germline CDR1 is KGHSH and CDR2 is LQKENI. V gave up 3 bases and J gave up 0 bases; unmatched junction bases: 10. CDR3 in DNA: TGTGCCAGCTCACCGACAGGGAGGAGACAAGCTAACTATGGCTACACCTTC. Amino acid sequence: CASSPTGRRQANYGYTF.

The chain links TRBV7-9 to TRBJ2-3, with 10 bases that match TRBD2. CDR1 and CDR2 (germline): SEHNR, FQNEAQ (reference sequence). This CDR3 comprises 15 residues. The J segment lost 2 bases and the V segment lost 6 bases, leaving 5 bases of the junction unmatched. CDR3: CASSLAGELTDTQYF. As DNA, the CDR3 is TGTGCCAGCAGTCTAGCGGGGGAACTCACAGATACGCAGTATTTT.